The 20 T cell receptor beta chains listed next were all sequenced from one sample in a study of T cells in women clearing cervical HPV infection. The method was immunoSEQ multiplex PCR; TCRdb's version includes in-frame clones alone and lacks a portion of them. The table lists about 25,000 clones. Sequenced sample: blood buffy coat. These receptors all come from a woman between 18 and 69 years old with a cervical HPV16 infection that either progressed to CIN3+ or cleared (not recorded which).

For this clone: The observed sequence ends 3 residues before the CDR3 terminus, with the missing tail filled in from the germline J gene. This rearrangement joins TRBV6-1 to TRBJ2-3; TRBD1 agrees at 9 bases. The CDR3 has 16 residues. Germline CDR1 and CDR2: MNHNS and SASEGT. The sequenced part of the CDR3 DNA is TGTGCCAGCAGTGGGCAGGGACAGGGAGTCTTTCAGCCG. This translates into CASSGQGQGVFQP. The entire CDR3 protein reads CASSGQGQGVFQPQYF.

Worth noting for this clone: The CDR3 extends 3 residues past the end of the read, so its final part is completed from the germline J gene. The J gene is TRBJ1-5, the V gene TRBV5-5; TRBD1 matches 7 bases. Losses at the gene ends were 0 bases for V and 7 bases for J; bases not matched to a gene: 4. Germline assignment: CDR1 SGHKS and CDR2 YYEKEE (reference sequence). This CDR3 has 14 residues. The CDR3 DNA, read in part, is TGTGCCAGCAGCTTGGGACAGGGTGACCAGCCC. This encodes CASSLGQGDQP. The entire CDR3 protein is CASSLGQGDQPQHF.

Remarks on this clone: The read gets to within 3 residues of the CDR3 end, and the germline J gene fills in the rest. The chain uses TRBV5-4 and TRBJ2-3; possible D gene TRBD1, 6 bases. V was shortened by 4 bases and J by 3 bases, with 15 bases between the two germline ends. The CDR3 loop spans 15 amino acids. In germline, CDR1 is SGHNT, CDR2 YYREEE (reference sequence). The covered CDR3 bases are TGTGCCAGCAGCCAAACCACAGGGAATACAGATACG. Its protein product is CASSQTTGNTDT. The entire CDR3 sequence reads CASSQTTGNTDTQYF.

On this clone itself: The CDR3 extends 3 residues past the end of the read, so its final part is completed from the germline J gene. The J gene is TRBJ1-4, the V gene TRBV19; the match to TRBD1 covers 7 bases. V lost 5 bases to trimming and J lost 3 bases; unmatched junction nucleotides: 6. The CDR3 has 15 residues. CDR1 LNHDA and CDR2 SQIVND come from the germline V gene (reference sequence). The DNA read from the CDR3 is TGTGCCAGTAGTCCCCGACAGGGACCTAATGAAAAA. Protein sequence: CASSPRQGPNEK. The entire CDR3 reads CASSPRQGPNEKLFF. Together with reference TRBV19 and TRBJ1-4, the CDR3 gives the full variable domain: DGGITQSPKYLFRKEGQNVTLSCEQNLNHDAMYWYRQDPGQGLRLIYYSQIVNDFQKGDIAEGYSVSREKKESFPLTVTSAQKNPTAFYLCASSPRQGPNEKLFFGSGTQLSVL.

The CDR3 bases that were read are TGTGCCAGCAGCTGGGGGCGTAATGAAAAA. Protein sequence: CASSWGRNEK. The CDR3, in full, reads CASSWGRNEKLFF. The V gene is TRBV7-2, the J gene TRBJ1-4, with D perhaps TRBD1 (6 bases). The read ends 3 residues before the CDR3 terminus; that terminus is restored from the germline J gene. The CDR3 sequence is 13 residues long. Trimming removed 4 bases at V and 4 bases at J, with 7 bases between. The germline gives CDR1 SGHTA, CDR2 FQGNSA. The whole variable domain, filled in from reference TRBV7-2 and TRBJ1-4, reads GAGVSQSPSNKVTEKGKDVELRCDPISGHTALYWYRQSLGQGLEFLIYFQGNSAPDKSGLPSDRFSAERTGGSVSTLTIQRTQQEDSAVYLCASSWGRNEKLFFGSGTQLSVL.

A remark on this clone: The read is 3 residues too short to cover the CDR3 end, so that end is filled in from the germline J gene. The chain joins TRBV2 to TRBJ1-2, with D possibly being TRBD1 (6 bases). CDR1 is SNHLY, CDR2 FYNNEI, per germline. The CDR3 loop spans 14 amino acids. Trimming shortened V by 4 bases and J by 2 bases, and 11 bases separated the two germline ends. The CDR3 loop reads CASSALGGNYGYTF. Partial CDR3 DNA: TGTGCCAGCAGTGCATTAGGGGGAAACTATGGC.

Concerning this clone: The read falls 3 residues short of the CDR3 end, and the missing part is taken from the germline J gene. The rearrangement uses TRBV10-3 and TRBJ2-2; D is unresolved. The CDR3 totals 12 residues. The germline V and J ends were trimmed by 9 bases and 5 bases, with 10 bases remaining between them. CDR1 and CDR2 from the germline V gene are ENHRY and SYGVKD. CDR3 sequence reads: CAIPSGTGELFF. The CDR3 DNA, read in part, is TGTGCCATACCATCCGGGACCGGGGAG.

About this clone itself: The read ends 3 residues shy of where the CDR3 ends; the end is completed using the germline J gene. This sequence joins TRBV20-1 and TRBJ2-7, with 7 bases fitting TRBD2. V lost 2 bases, J lost 0 bases, and 10 bases stayed unmatched. CDR3 length equals 16 residues. Germline assignment: CDR1 DFQATT and CDR2 SNEGSKA (reference sequence). The CDR3 bases that were read are TGCAGTGCTAGAAACCGCGCGGGAGTCACCTCCTACGAG. This sequence encodes CSARNRAGVTSYE. The full-length CDR3 reads as CSARNRAGVTSYEQYF.

Comment on this clone: The read terminates 3 residues before the CDR3 end, so the remaining end is supplied by the germline J gene. V is TRBV30 and J is TRBJ2-3, with TRBD2 matching over 8 bases. The CDR3 sequence is 15 residues long. After removal of 6 bases from V and 4 bases from J, the junction contained 12 bases not matched to a gene. The V gene's germline CDR1 is GTSNPN and CDR2 SVGIG (reference sequence). Incomplete CDR3 DNA: TGTGCCTGTCCCAACAGCGGGAGCTTTTCAGATACG. Amino acid sequence: CACPNSGSFSDT. Given in full, the CDR3 is CACPNSGSFSDTQYF. The complete variable domain, with remaining parts taken from reference TRBV30 and TRBJ2-3, reads SQTIHQWPATLVQPVGSPLSLECTVEGTSNPNLYWYRQAAGRGLQLLFYSVGIGQISSEVPQNLSASRPQDRQFILSSKKLLLSDSGFYLCACPNSGSFSDTQYFGPGTRLTVL.

In the case of this clone: The read is 3 residues too short to cover the CDR3 end, so that end is filled in from the germline J gene. The chain recombines TRBV19 with TRBJ1-6; 8 bases agree with TRBD1. Germline-derived CDR1 and CDR2 are LNHDA and SQIVND (reference sequence). V lost 4 bases to trimming and J lost 4 bases; unmatched junction nucleotides: 9. There are 17 residues in the CDR3. CDR3 sequence reads: CASSTDRGPTYNSPLHF. The covered CDR3 bases are TGTGCCAGTAGTACCGACAGGGGTCCGACATATAATTCACCC.

For this clone: The read stops 3 residues short of the end of the CDR3; the missing end is completed from the germline J gene. The rearrangement joins TRBV5-6 to TRBJ1-2; D gene uncertain. V was cut by 3 bases and J by 1 base, with 10 bases left in between. The CDR3 extends over 14 amino acids. Germline V lookup: CDR1 SGHDT, CDR2 YYEEEE. The part of the CDR3 DNA that was read is TGTGCCAGCAGCTGGCAGGCGAGTAACTATGGC. Translated, it gives CASSWQASNYG. In full, the CDR3 is CASSWQASNYGYTF.

The part of the CDR3 DNA that was read is TGTGCCAGCAGCTTAACTGGCAGGGCTAACTATGGC. Protein: CASSLTGRANYG. The complete CDR3 protein is CASSLTGRANYGYTF. The chain links TRBV7-3 to TRBJ1-2; D perhaps matches TRBD1 (5 bases). The read is 3 residues too short to cover the CDR3 end, so that end is filled in from the germline J gene. The germline V gene encodes CDR1 SGHTA and CDR2 FQGTGA. The CDR3 is 15 amino acids. Between the trimmed V and J ends, which lost 0 bases and 0 bases, there was a span of 8 bases.

With regard to this clone: From the germline J gene comes the end of the CDR3, since the read stops 3 residues before it. The chain links TRBV18 to TRBJ2-2, with D maybe TRBD1 (6 bases). Germline V gene sequence: CDR1 KGHSH, CDR2 LQKENI. The CDR3 sequence is 14 residues long. The CDR3 sequence is CASSPNRDNSPLFF. CDR3 DNA (partial): TGTGCCAGCTCACCCAACAGGGACAATTCACCG.

This CDR3 is CASSEGVRANYGQYF. The sequenced CDR3 bases are TGTGCCAGCAGTGAAGGTGTCAGGGCTAACTATGGT. The chain employs TRBV2 and TRBJ2-4, with D tentatively TRBD1 (5 bases). The sequenced fragment ends 3 residues before the CDR3 boundary, so the rest is inferred from the germline J gene. This CDR3 region has 15 residues. CDR1 is SNHLY, CDR2 FYNNEI, per germline.

About this clone itself: The CDR3 end lies 3 residues beyond the end of the read and is filled in from the germline J gene. V and J are TRBV19 and TRBJ2-1; the D gene is possibly TRBD1 (6 bases). The CDR3 has 15 residues. The V gene lost 7 bases and the J gene lost 6 bases, with 19 bases spanning the gap. Germline V gives CDR1 LNHDA, CDR2 SQIVND (reference sequence). CDR3 bases read: TGTGCCAGTACCCAGACAGGTCAAACGCGCAATGAG. It codes for CASTQTGQTRNE. The complete CDR3 protein is CASTQTGQTRNEQFF. Drawing the rest from reference TRBV19 and TRBJ2-1, the complete variable domain is DGGITQSPKYLFRKEGQNVTLSCEQNLNHDAMYWYRQDPGQGLRLIYYSQIVNDFQKGDIAEGYSVSREKKESFPLTVTSAQKNPTAFYLCASTQTGQTRNEQFFGPGTRLTVL.

Remarks on this clone: The read terminates 3 residues ahead of where the CDR3 ends, so the germline J gene completes it. The chain couples TRBV18 to TRBJ2-5, with D perhaps matching TRBD1 (5 bases). V was clipped by 1 base and J by 5 bases, with 8 bases between them. Germline lookup yields CDR1 KGHSH and CDR2 LQKENI. This CDR3 comprises 13 residues. CDR3 amino acids: CASSPQGMETQYF. CDR3 DNA, as far as it was read: TGTGCCAGCTCACCACAGGGGATGGAGACC. Full variable domain (remainder filled in from reference TRBV18 and TRBJ2-5): NAGVMQNPRHLVRRRGQEARLRCSPMKGHSHVYWYRQLPEEGLKFMVYLQKENIIDESGMPKERFSAEFPKEGPSILRIQQVVRGDSAAYFCASSPQGMETQYFGPGTRLLVL.

Remarks on this clone: The read terminates 3 residues ahead of where the CDR3 ends, so the germline J gene completes it. This rearrangement joins TRBV2 to TRBJ1-2, with TRBD1 identical over 7 bases. Germline-derived CDR1 and CDR2 are SNHLY and FYNNEI. The CDR3 covers 14 residues. V lost 5 bases to trimming and J lost 3 bases; unmatched junction nucleotides: 6. The CDR3 sequence is CASSTPRGDYGYTF. The covered CDR3 bases are TGTGCCAGCAGTACACCCAGGGGGGACTATGGC.

CDR3 DNA, as far as it was read: TGTGCCTTGGGGCCCGGGGCCAACGTC. Translated, it gives CALGPGANV. In full, the CDR3 is CALGPGANVLTF. The chain recombines TRBV30 with TRBJ2-6; a weak D match, TRBD1 (5 bases). The DNA ends 3 residues before the CDR3 does, and the rest of the CDR3 is filled in from the germline J gene. Trimming stripped 7 bases from V and 4 bases from J, with 8 bases between. CDR1 is GTSNPN, CDR2 SVGIG, per germline (reference sequence). The CDR3 totals 12 residues.

In regard to this clone: Coverage ceases 3 residues before the CDR3 finishes, and the germline J gene fills in the end. The chain links TRBV30 to TRBJ1-1, with 8 bases fitting TRBD1. The CDR3 sequence is 13 residues long. V dropped 3 bases and J dropped 5; count of bases not matched to a gene: 5. Germline V gene data show CDR1 as GTSNPN and CDR2 as SVGIG (reference sequence). This chain's CDR3 is CAWRDRVFTEAFF. Partial CDR3 DNA: TGTGCCTGGAGGGACAGGGTGTTTACTGAA.

A word on this clone: Coverage ceases 3 residues before the CDR3 finishes, and the germline J gene fills in the end. The chain uses TRBV18 and TRBJ1-6; possibly TRBD1 for D (5 bases). V lost 6 bases and J lost 8, with 14 bases in between. The CDR3 runs 14 residues. The V gene's germline CDR1 is KGHSH and CDR2 LQKENI. The CDR3 sequence is CASSREGQDSPLHF. The sequenced part of the CDR3 DNA is TGTGCCAGCTCCAGGGAAGGGCAGGATTCACCC.